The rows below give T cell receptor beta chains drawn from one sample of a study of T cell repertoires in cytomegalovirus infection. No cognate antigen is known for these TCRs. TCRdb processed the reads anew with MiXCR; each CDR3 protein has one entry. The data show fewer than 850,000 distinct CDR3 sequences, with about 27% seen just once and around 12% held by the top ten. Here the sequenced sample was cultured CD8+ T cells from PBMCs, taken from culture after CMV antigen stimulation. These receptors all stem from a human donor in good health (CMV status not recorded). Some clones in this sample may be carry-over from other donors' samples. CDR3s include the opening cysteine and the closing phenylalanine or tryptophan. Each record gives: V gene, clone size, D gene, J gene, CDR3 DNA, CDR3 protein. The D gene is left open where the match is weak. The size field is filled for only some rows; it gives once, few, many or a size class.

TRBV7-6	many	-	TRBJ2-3	TGTGCCAGCAGCTTAGTGGCAGGGGATCTGGATACGCAGTATTTT	CASSLVAGDLDTQYF
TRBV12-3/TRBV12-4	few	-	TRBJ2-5	TGTGCCAGCAGTTCAGAGACCCAGTACTTC	CASSSETQYF
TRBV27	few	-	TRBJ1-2	TGTGCCAGCAGTCGGGCCACCCTCGATGGCTACACCTTC	CASSRATLDGYTF
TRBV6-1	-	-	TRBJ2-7	TGTGCCAGCAGTGAAGGTTGGACAGGGACTACCTACGAGCAGTACTTC	CASSEGWTGTTYEQYF
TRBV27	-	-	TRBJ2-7	TGTGCCAGCAGTTTGCTACGACAGTACTCCTACGAGCAGTACTTC	CASSLLRQYSYEQYF
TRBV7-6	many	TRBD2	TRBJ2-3	TGTGCCAGCAGCCCAGCGGGGGTAGCAGATACGCAGTATTTT	CASSPAGVADTQYF
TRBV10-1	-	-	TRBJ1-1	TGCGCCAGCAGTGAGTCTTGGGACACTGAAGCTTTCTTT	CASSESWDTEAFF
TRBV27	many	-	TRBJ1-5	TGTGCCAGCAGTTCTCACGTCGGGCAGCCCCAGCATTTT	CASSSHVGQPQHF
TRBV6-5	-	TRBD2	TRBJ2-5	TGTGCCAGCAGTTTAGCGGGGGGAATTTTCCAAGAGACCCAGTACTTC	CASSLAGGIFQETQYF
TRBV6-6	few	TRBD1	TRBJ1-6	TGTGCCAGCAGTCAGGGGGATTCACCCCTCCACTTT	CASSQGDSPLHF
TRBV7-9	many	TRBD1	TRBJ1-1	TGTGCCAGCAGCTTATTGACAGGGGATGGAACTGAAGCTTTCTTT	CASSLLTGDGTEAFF
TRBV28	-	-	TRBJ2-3	TGTGCCAGCAGTTTACCCCTAGTGGGGCAGAGGACAGATACGCAGTATTTT	CASSLPLVGQRTDTQYF
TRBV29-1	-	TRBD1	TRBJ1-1	TGCAGCGTGACAGGGTCGTTGTCTGAAGCTTTCTTT	CSVTGSLSEAFF
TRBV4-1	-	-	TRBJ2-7	TGCGCCAGCAGCCAAGAAGACGGCAGGTCTGCCTACGAGCAGTACTTC	CASSQEDGRSAYEQYF